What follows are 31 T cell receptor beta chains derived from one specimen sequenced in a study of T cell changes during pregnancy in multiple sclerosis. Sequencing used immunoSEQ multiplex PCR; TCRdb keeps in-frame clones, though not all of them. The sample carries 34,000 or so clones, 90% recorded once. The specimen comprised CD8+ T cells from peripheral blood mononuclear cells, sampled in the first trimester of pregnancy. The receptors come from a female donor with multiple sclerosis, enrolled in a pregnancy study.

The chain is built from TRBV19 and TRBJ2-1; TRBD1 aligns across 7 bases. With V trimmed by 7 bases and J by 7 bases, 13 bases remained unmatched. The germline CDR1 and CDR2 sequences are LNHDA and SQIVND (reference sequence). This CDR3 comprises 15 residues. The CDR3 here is CASTLLGGLSNEQFF. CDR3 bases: TGTGCCAGTACCCTACTAGGGGGCTTGAGTAATGAGCAGTTCTTC.

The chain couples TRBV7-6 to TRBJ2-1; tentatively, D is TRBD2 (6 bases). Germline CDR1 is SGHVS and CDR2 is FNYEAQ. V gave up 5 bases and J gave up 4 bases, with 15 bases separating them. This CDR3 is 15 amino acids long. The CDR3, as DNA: TGTGCCAGCAGCCTGCGACTAGTAGCTTACAATGAGCAGTTCTTC. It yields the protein CASSLRLVAYNEQFF.

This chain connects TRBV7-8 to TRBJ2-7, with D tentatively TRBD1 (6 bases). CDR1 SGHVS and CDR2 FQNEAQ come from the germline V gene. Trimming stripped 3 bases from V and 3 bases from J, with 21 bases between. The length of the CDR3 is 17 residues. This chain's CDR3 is CASSLGAGTGPLYEQYF. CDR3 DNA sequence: TGTGCCAGCAGCTTGGGGGCAGGGACGGGCCCCCTCTACGAGCAGTACTTC.

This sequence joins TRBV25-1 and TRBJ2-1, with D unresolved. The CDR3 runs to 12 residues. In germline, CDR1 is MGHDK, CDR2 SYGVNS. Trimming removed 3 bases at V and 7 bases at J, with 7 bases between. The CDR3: CASSEPRNEQFF. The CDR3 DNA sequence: TGTGCCAGCAGTGAGCCGAGGAATGAGCAGTTCTTC.

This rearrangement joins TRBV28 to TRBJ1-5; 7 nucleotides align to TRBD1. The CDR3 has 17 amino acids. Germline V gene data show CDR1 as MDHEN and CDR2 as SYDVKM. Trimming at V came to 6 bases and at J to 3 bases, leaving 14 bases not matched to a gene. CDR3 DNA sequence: TGTGCCAGCAGATCTACAGGGGCGCCGGGAGACAATCAGCCCCAGCATTTT. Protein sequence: CASRSTGAPGDNQPQHF.

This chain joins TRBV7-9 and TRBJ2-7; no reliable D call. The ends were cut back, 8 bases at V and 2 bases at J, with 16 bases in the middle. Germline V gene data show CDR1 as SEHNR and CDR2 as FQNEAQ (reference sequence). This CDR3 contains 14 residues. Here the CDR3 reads CASSFDLLPYEQYF. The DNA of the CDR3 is TGTGCCAGCTCCTTCGACTTACTACCCTACGAGCAGTACTTC.

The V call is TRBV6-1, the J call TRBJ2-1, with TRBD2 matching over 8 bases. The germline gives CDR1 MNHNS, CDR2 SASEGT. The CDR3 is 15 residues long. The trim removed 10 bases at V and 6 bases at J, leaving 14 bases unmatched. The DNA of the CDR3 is TGTGCCATCCTGGGTTCGGGGACTAGTGGCAATGAGCAGTTCTTC. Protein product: CAILGSGTSGNEQFF.

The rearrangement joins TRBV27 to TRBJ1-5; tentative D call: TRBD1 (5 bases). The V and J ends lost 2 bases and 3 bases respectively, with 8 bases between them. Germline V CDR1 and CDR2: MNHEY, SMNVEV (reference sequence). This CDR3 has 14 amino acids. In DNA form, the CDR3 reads TGTGCCAGCAGTTTAGACAGTTTCAATCAGCCCCAGCATTTT. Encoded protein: CASSLDSFNQPQHF.

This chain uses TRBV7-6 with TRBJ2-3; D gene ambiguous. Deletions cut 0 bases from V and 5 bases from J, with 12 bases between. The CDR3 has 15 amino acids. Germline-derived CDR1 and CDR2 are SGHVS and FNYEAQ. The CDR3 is CASSLAVGFQDTQYF. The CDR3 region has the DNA TGTGCCAGCAGCTTAGCGGTCGGGTTCCAAGATACGCAGTATTTT.

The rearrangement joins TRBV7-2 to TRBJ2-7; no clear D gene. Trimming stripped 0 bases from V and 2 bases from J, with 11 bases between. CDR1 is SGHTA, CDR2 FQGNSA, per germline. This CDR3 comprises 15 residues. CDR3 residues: CASSLAGEWPYEQYF. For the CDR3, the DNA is TGTGCCAGCAGCTTAGCGGGCGAGTGGCCCTACGAGCAGTACTTC.

CDR3 in amino acids: CASSLGQGVTDTQYF. Here the CDR3 DNA reads TGTGCCAGTAGCCTGGGACAGGGGGTAACAGATACGCAGTATTTT. The chain carries TRBV19 and TRBJ2-3; 11 bases are a match to TRBD1. The V gene end was trimmed by 6 bases and the J gene end by 3 bases; junction bases not matched to a gene: 5. The CDR3 covers 15 residues. CDR1 is LNHDA, CDR2 SQIVND, per germline (reference sequence).

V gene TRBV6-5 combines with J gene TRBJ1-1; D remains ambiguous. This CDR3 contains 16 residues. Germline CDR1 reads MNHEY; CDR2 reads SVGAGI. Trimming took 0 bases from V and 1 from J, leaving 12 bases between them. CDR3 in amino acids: CASSYSRAEGNTEAFF. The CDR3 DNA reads TGTGCCAGCAGTTACTCGAGAGCGGAGGGGAACACTGAAGCTTTCTTT.

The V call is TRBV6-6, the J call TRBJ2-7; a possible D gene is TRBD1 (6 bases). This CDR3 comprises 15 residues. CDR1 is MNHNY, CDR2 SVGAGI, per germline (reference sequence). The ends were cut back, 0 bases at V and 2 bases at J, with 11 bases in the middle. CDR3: CASSYSGQPPYEQYF. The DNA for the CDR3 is TGTGCCAGCAGTTACTCAGGACAGCCGCCCTACGAGCAGTACTTC.

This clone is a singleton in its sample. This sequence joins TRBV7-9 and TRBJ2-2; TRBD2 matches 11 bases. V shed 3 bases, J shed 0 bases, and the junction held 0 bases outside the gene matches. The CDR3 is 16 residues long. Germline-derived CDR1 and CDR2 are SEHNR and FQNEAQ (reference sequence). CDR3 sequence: CASSLTSGTNTGELFF. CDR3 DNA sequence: TGTGCCAGCAGCTTGACTAGCGGGACGAACACCGGGGAGCTGTTTTTT.

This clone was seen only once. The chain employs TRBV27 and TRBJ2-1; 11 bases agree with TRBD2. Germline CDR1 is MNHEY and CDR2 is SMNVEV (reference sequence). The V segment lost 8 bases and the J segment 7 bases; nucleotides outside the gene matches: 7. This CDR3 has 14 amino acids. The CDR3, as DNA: TGTGCCAGCCGAACTAGCGGGAGTAAAAATGAGCAGTTCTTC. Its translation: CASRTSGSKNEQFF.

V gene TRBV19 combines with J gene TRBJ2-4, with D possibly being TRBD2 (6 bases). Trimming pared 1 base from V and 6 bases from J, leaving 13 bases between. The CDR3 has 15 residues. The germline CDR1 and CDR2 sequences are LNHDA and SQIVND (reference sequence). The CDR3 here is CASSIAGGPLNIQYF. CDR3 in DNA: TGTGCCAGTAGTATAGCTGGAGGGCCGCTAAACATTCAGTACTTC.

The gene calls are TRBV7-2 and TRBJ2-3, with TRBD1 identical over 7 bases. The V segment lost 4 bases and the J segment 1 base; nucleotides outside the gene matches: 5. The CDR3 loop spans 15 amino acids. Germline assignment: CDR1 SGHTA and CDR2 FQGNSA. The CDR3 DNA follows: TGTGCCAGCAGCTCACAGGGGCATGGCACAGATACGCAGTATTTT. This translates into CASSSQGHGTDTQYF.

The CDR3 region has the DNA TGCAGCGTTGAGGTGAGCGGGATAATGACCTACGAGCAGTACTTC. Translating it yields CSVEVSGIMTYEQYF. This chain connects TRBV29-1 to TRBJ2-7; 7 bases agree with TRBD2. Trimming cost V 3 bases and J 2 bases; bases outside gene matches: 10. The CDR3 covers 15 residues. The germline gives CDR1 SQVTM, CDR2 ANQGSEA.

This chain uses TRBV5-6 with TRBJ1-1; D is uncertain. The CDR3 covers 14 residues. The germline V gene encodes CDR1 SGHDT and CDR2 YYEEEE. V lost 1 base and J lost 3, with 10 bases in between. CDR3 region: CASSLMRQDTEAFF. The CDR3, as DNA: TGTGCCAGCAGCTTGATGCGGCAAGACACTGAAGCTTTCTTT.

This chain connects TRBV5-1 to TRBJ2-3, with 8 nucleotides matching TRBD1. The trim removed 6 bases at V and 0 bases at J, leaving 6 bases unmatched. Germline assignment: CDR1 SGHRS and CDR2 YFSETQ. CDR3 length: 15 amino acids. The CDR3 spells CASTLWDRSTDTQYF. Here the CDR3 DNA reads TGCGCCAGCACACTTTGGGACAGGAGCACAGATACGCAGTATTTT.

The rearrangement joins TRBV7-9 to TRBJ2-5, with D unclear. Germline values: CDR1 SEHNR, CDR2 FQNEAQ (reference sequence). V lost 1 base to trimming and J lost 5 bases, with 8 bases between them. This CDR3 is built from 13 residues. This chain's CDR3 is CASSLGAPETQYF. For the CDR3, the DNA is TGTGCCAGCAGCTTAGGAGCACCGGAGACCCAGTACTTC.

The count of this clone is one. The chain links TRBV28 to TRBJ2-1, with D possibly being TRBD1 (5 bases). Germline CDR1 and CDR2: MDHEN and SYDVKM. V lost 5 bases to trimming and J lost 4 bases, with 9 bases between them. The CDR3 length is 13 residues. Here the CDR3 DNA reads TGTGCCAGCAGTCAGGACACTTACAATGAGCAGTTCTTC. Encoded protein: CASSQDTYNEQFF.

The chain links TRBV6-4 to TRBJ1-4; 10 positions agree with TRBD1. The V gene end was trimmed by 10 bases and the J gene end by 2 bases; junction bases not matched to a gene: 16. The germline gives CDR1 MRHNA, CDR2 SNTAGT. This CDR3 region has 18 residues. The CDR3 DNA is TGTGCCATCCCCCTTAGGGGGACAGGGGAGGCGACTAATGAAAAACTGTTTTTT. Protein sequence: CAIPLRGTGEATNEKLFF.

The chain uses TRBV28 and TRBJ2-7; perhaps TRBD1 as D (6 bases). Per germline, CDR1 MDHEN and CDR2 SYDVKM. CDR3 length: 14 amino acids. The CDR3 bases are TGTGGCGTTTCCAGGGACACCGGCTCCTACGAGCAGTACTTC. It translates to CGVSRDTGSYEQYF.

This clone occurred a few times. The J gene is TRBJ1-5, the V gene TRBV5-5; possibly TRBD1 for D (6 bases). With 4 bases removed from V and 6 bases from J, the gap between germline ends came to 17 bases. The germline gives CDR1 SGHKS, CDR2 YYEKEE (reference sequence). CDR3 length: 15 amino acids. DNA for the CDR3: TGTGCCAGCAGCCCCAGGGGAGGGGAGGGTCAGCCCCAGCATTTT. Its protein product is CASSPRGGEGQPQHF.

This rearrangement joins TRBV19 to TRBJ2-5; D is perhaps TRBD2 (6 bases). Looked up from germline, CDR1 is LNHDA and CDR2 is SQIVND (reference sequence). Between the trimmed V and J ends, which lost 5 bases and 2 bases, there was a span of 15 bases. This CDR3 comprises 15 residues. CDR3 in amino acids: CASSGDSGAQETQYF. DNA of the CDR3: TGTGCCAGTAGTGGTGATAGCGGAGCACAAGAGACCCAGTACTTC.

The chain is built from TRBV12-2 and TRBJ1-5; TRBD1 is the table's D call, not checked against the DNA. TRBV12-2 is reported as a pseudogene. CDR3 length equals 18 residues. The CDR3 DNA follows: TGTGCAAGTCGCTTAGGGGGGGACAGGGAGAACGGCAATCAGCCCCAGCATTTT. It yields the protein CASRLGGDRENGNQPQHF.

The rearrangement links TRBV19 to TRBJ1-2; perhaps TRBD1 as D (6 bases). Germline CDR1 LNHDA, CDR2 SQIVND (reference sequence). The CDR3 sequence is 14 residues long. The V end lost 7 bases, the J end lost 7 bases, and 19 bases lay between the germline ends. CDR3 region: CASTNQAGAGGYTF. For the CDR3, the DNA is TGTGCCAGTACCAACCAGGCAGGGGCCGGTGGCTACACCTTC.

CDR3 amino acids: CASSLDSSGANVLTF. The CDR3 DNA follows: TGTGCCAGCAGCCTTGATAGCTCTGGGGCCAACGTCCTGACTTTC. V gene TRBV7-9 combines with J gene TRBJ2-6; no clear D gene. CDR1 and CDR2 from the germline V gene are SEHNR and FQNEAQ (reference sequence). The CDR3 totals 15 residues. The V end was cut by 5 bases, the J end by 0 bases, with 8 bases between.

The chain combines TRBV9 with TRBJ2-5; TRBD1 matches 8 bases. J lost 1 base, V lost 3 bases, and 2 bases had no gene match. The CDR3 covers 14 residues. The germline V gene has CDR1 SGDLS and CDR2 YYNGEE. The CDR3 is CASSGQGSQETQYF. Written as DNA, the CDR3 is TGTGCCAGCAGCGGACAGGGGTCCCAAGAGACCCAGTACTTC.

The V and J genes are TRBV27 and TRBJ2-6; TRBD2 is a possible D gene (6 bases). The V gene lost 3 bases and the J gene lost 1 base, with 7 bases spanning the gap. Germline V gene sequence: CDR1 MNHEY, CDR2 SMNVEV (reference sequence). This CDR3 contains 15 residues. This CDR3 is CASSFGRSGANVLTF. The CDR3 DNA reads TGTGCCAGCAGTTTCGGGAGATCTGGGGCCAACGTCCTGACTTTC.